This T cell receptor beta chain comes out of a study of blood T cell repertoires in COVID-19. Germline V gene sequence: CDR1 SGDLS, CDR2 YYNGEE. The CDR3 totals 15 residues. The J segment lost 4 bases and the V segment lost 4 bases, leaving 6 bases of the junction unmatched. Original processing methods: Using reference gene primer amplification, nucleated cell counts were estimated. The method was immunoSEQ multiplex PCR; TCRdb's version includes in-frame clones alone and lacks a portion of them. The V and J calls and clone size are taken from that table; D and trimming were inferred from the DNA. Of around 310,000 clones in the sample, around nine tenths were seen once. The study recruited people aged about 18 to 89 years across approximately 23 US areas. Participant-given clinical history determined each cohort assignment. Before being deemed recovered, Cohort 3 donors had two negative PCRs, clearance, or symptom resolution.

The J gene is TRBJ2-1, the V gene TRBV9; TRBD2 aligns across 9 bases. Sequenced material: PBMCs or T cells enriched from blood (not recorded which). The clonotype comes from a woman aged 40 to 55 who had recovered from COVID-19. The CDR3 DNA reads as TGTGCCAGCAGCCCGAAACTAGCGGGTTACAATGAGCAGTTCTTC. Its translation: CASSPKLAGYNEQFF.